Below, 30 T cell receptor beta chains from the same sample are listed, as sequenced in a study of CD8 T cells in Susac syndrome. Random hexamers were used to reverse transcribe 0.5 to 1 ug of RNA. TCRdb recomputed calls from the immunoSEQ multiplex PCR reads with MiXCR, one row per CDR3 protein. The sample has approximately 100,000 distinct CDR3 sequences, around 90% seen once. Sequences were obtained from CD4+ T cells from PBMCs. The receptors originated from a human donor in good health.

The chain employs TRBV29-1 and TRBJ2-1; D unresolved. Germline-derived CDR1 and CDR2 are SQVTM and ANQGSEA. Deletions cut 7 bases from V and 2 bases from J, with 12 bases between. This CDR3 has 13 residues. The chain's CDR3 is CSAMGSTYNEQFF. CDR3 DNA sequence: TGCAGCGCCATGGGGTCAACCTACAATGAGCAGTTCTTC.

In this sample, this clonotype turned up once. The V gene is TRBV20-1, the J gene TRBJ2-1; TRBD2 might be the D (5 bases). There are 12 residues in the CDR3. The germline gives CDR1 DFQATT, CDR2 SNEGSKA (reference sequence). The germline V and J ends were trimmed by 3 bases and 6 bases, with 9 bases remaining between them. CDR3 loop: CSASQDSNEQFF. Here the CDR3 DNA reads TGCAGTGCTAGTCAGGACTCCAATGAGCAGTTCTTC.

This chain uses TRBV3-1 with TRBJ1-6; TRBD1 might be the D (5 bases). The CDR3 totals 15 residues. V lost 3 bases and J lost 7, with 13 bases in between. Germline V gene data show CDR1 as LGHDT and CDR2 as YNNKEL (reference sequence). The CDR3 loop is CASSQDRGGNSPLHF. In nucleotides, the CDR3 is TGTGCCAGCAGCCAGGACCGGGGCGGGAATTCACCCCTCCACTTT. Based on the CDR3 plus reference TRBV3-1 and TRBJ1-6, the full variable domain is DTAVSQTPKYLVTQMGNDKSIKCEQNLGHDTMYWYKQDSKKFLKIMFSYNNKELIINETVPNRFSPKSPDKAHLNLHINSLELGDSAVYFCASSQDRGGNSPLHFGNGTRLTVT.

The rearrangement uses TRBV25-1 and TRBJ2-1; 8 bases are shared with TRBD1. V lost 6 bases, J lost 6 bases, and 7 bases stayed unmatched. This CDR3 has 14 residues. Germline V gives CDR1 MGHDK, CDR2 SYGVNS. This chain's CDR3 is CASRRDRRLNEQFF. CDR3 DNA sequence: TGTGCCAGCAGAAGGGACAGGCGTCTCAATGAGCAGTTCTTC.

The chain uses TRBV10-3 and TRBJ2-1; 7 nucleotides align to TRBD2. CDR3 length: 16 amino acids. J lost 0 bases, V lost 6 bases, and 8 bases had no gene match. Germline CDR1 reads ENHRY; CDR2 reads SYGVKD. Here the CDR3 DNA reads TGTGCCATCAGGATTGCGGGCGGGAGCTCCTACAATGAGCAGTTCTTC. Protein: CAIRIAGGSSYNEQFF.

This rearrangement joins TRBV25-1 to TRBJ1-3, with D possibly being TRBD1 (5 bases). The CDR3 sequence is 14 residues long. Trimming cost V 6 bases and J 12 bases, with 21 bases left between them. CDR1 MGHDK and CDR2 SYGVNS come from the germline V gene. The CDR3 region has the DNA TGTGCCAGCAGGCAATCGGGACTGAACATGATCATATATTTT. Translation gives CASRQSGLNMIIYF.

The chain uses TRBV25-1 and TRBJ2-2, with D tentatively TRBD1 (5 bases). The V end was cut by 4 bases, the J end by 5 bases, with 8 bases between. The CDR3 length is 13 residues. Germline-derived CDR1 and CDR2 are MGHDK and SYGVNS. This CDR3 reads CASSGQSTGELFF. The CDR3 nucleotides are TGTGCCAGCAGTGGACAGTCTACCGGGGAGCTGTTTTTT.

This rearrangement joins TRBV20-1 to TRBJ2-6; a possible D gene is TRBD1 (7 bases). V lost 6 bases, J lost 0 bases, and 15 bases lay in between. The CDR3 is 16 amino acids. In germline, CDR1 is DFQATT, CDR2 SNEGSKA (reference sequence). CDR3 sequence reads: CSARDSQRSGANVLTF. DNA of the CDR3: TGCAGTGCGCGGGACAGCCAACGCTCTGGGGCCAACGTCCTGACTTTC.

The chain uses TRBV6-2 or TRBV6-3 and TRBJ1-5, with unresolved D. Germline V lookup: CDR1 MNHEY, CDR2 SVGEGT. The V gene lost 7 bases and the J gene lost 6 bases, with 13 bases spanning the gap. The CDR3 is 13 amino acids. The CDR3 DNA reads TGTGCCAGCACGTCCAGAGGCGGTCAGCCCCAGCATTTT. Translating it yields CASTSRGGQPQHF.

The chain combines TRBV19 with TRBJ2-6; no clear D. Germline CDR1 LNHDA, CDR2 SQIVND (reference sequence). This CDR3 contains 14 residues. CDR3 region: CAGQSDSGANVLTF. The CDR3 bases are TGTGCTGGTCAGAGCGACTCTGGGGCCAACGTCCTGACTTTC.

The chain joins TRBV4-1 to TRBJ2-2; TRBD2 is a possible D gene (5 bases). Trimming pared 3 bases from V and 4 bases from J, leaving 9 bases between. Germline V CDR1 and CDR2: MGHRA, YSYEKL. This CDR3 region has 14 residues. CDR3 nucleotides: TGCGCCAGCAGCCAGGCCGGGGTCACCGGGGAGCTGTTTTTT. Amino acid sequence: CASSQAGVTGELFF.

This rearrangement joins TRBV6-2 or TRBV6-3 to TRBJ1-5; D is undetermined. Germline V gives CDR1 MNHEY, CDR2 SVGEGT. The CDR3 consists of 14 residues. Between the trimmed V and J ends, which lost 2 bases and 9 bases, there was a span of 14 bases. CDR3 DNA: TGTGCCAGCAGTTACCTCGGGCAGCCGAGGCCCCAGCATTTT. Its protein product is CASSYLGQPRPQHF.

In nucleotides, the CDR3 is TGCGCCAGCAGCTCAGGACAGTTCCTACAAGAGACCCAGTACTTC. This gives the protein CASSSGQFLQETQYF. The rearrangement uses TRBV5-1 and TRBJ2-5; perhaps TRBD1 as D (6 bases). The CDR3 extends over 15 amino acids. Germline V gene lookup returns CDR1 SGHRS and CDR2 YFSETQ. Trimming took 3 bases from V and 2 from J, leaving 14 bases between them.

This chain links TRBV4-2 with TRBJ1-5; D perhaps matches TRBD1 (6 bases). With 0 bases removed from V and 5 bases from J, the gap between germline ends came to 11 bases. Germline CDR1 is LGHNA and CDR2 is YNFKEQ. This CDR3 region has 15 residues. The CDR3 sequence: CASSQDRGSHQPQHF. Here the CDR3 DNA reads TGTGCCAGCAGCCAAGACAGGGGATCGCATCAGCCCCAGCATTTT.

J is TRBJ2-7 and V is TRBV5-1; perhaps TRBD1 as D (5 bases). CDR3 length: 13 amino acids. Germline V lookup: CDR1 SGHRS, CDR2 YFSETQ. Trimming took off 0 bases at V and 5 bases at J, with 9 bases between the two ends. The CDR3 loop reads CASSLELGDEQYF. The CDR3 DNA reads as TGCGCCAGCAGCTTGGAGTTAGGGGACGAGCAGTACTTC.

This clonotype was seen only once. The chain joins TRBV7-2 to TRBJ1-5; no definite D call. Trimming left V 5 bases short and J 6 bases short, with 11 bases between. The germline V gene has CDR1 SGHTA and CDR2 FQGNSA. The CDR3 extends over 13 amino acids. The CDR3 bases are TGTGCCAGCAGCGACCAAGTTAGTCAGCCCCAGCATTTT. This translates into CASSDQVSQPQHF.

The J gene is TRBJ1-2, the V gene TRBV4-3; D remains unclear. This CDR3 region has 17 residues. CDR1 is LGHNA and CDR2 is YSLEER in the germline V gene. The V gene lost 0 bases and the J gene lost 6 bases, with 20 bases spanning the gap. Written as DNA, the CDR3 is TGCGCCAGCAGCCAAGATACGGGAGCCTGGCCGTCCGATGGCTACACCTTC. Translated, it gives CASSQDTGAWPSDGYTF.

Only a few counts were recorded for this clonotype. The gene calls are TRBV7-9 and TRBJ1-2, with 8 bases that match TRBD1. Looked up from germline, CDR1 is SEHNR and CDR2 is FQNEAQ (reference sequence). The length of the CDR3 is 12 residues. The V and J ends lost 7 bases and 12 bases, in that order; junction bases with no gene match: 10. DNA for the CDR3: TGTGCCAGCACCCCCAGTACAGGGGGTCACACCTTC. Protein sequence: CASTPSTGGHTF.

The rearrangement joins TRBV9 to TRBJ1-2, with TRBD1 matching over 9 bases. V lost 3 bases and J lost 0; bases outside the gene matches: 3. Germline loops: CDR1 SGDLS, CDR2 YYNGEE. The CDR3 runs to 15 residues. CDR3 region: CASSADRGANYGYTF. CDR3 bases: TGTGCCAGCAGCGCTGACAGGGGGGCTAACTATGGCTACACCTTC. Full variable domain (remainder filled in from reference TRBV9 and TRBJ1-2): DSGVTQTPKHLITATGQRVTLRCSPRSGDLSVYWYQQSLDQGLQFLIQYYNGEERAKGNILERFSAQQFPDLHSELNLSSLELGDSALYFCASSADRGANYGYTFGSGTRLTVV.

This chain joins TRBV20-1 and TRBJ2-1; 13 positions agree with TRBD2. Looked up from germline, CDR1 is DFQATT and CDR2 is SNEGSKA (reference sequence). The V gene end was trimmed by 6 bases and the J gene end by 4 bases; junction bases not matched to a gene: 12. The CDR3 totals 17 residues. The CDR3 region has the DNA TGCAGTGCCTTTGGACTAGCGGGAGAAAAAGGGTACAATGAGCAGTTCTTC. Translating gives CSAFGLAGEKGYNEQFF.

The V gene is TRBV5-1, the J gene TRBJ2-2, with D possibly being TRBD1 (5 bases). The V end was cut by 2 bases, the J end by 1 base, with 12 bases between. The CDR3 length is 16 residues. Germline V gene lookup returns CDR1 SGHRS and CDR2 YFSETQ. CDR3 DNA: TGCGCCAGCAGCTTACAAAATAGGGGGAACACCGGGGAGCTGTTTTTT. It specifies CASSLQNRGNTGELFF.

The chain has TRBV11-2 and TRBJ2-5; D not resolved. Germline CDR1 is SGHAT and CDR2 is FQNNGV. Trimming stripped 1 base from V and 2 bases from J, with 11 bases between. The CDR3 runs to 15 residues. In nucleotides, the CDR3 is TGTGCCAGCAGCTTAGGTGGGCGAGTACAAGAGACCCAGTACTTC. As protein: CASSLGGRVQETQYF.

The rearrangement joins TRBV7-2 to TRBJ1-2, with D uncertain. Germline CDR1 SGHTA, CDR2 FQGNSA. The ends were cut back, 0 bases at V and 4 bases at J, with 12 bases in the middle. This CDR3 has 15 residues. This chain's CDR3 is CASSLARRSTYGYTF. For the CDR3, the DNA is TGTGCCAGCAGCTTAGCGCGGCGGAGTACCTATGGCTACACCTTC. The entire variable domain, with the rest obtained from reference TRBV7-2 and TRBJ1-2, is as follows: GAGVSQSPSNKVTEKGKDVELRCDPISGHTALYWYRQSLGQGLEFLIYFQGNSAPDKSGLPSDRFSAERTGGSVSTLTIQRTQQEDSAVYLCASSLARRSTYGYTFGSGTRLTVV.

This chain uses TRBV4-3 with TRBJ2-2; D not resolved. Trimming pared 4 bases from V and 4 bases from J, leaving 13 bases between. This CDR3 is built from 15 residues. The V gene's germline CDR1 is LGHNA and CDR2 YSLEER. CDR3 region: CASSPNGESTGELFF. CDR3 bases: TGCGCCAGCAGCCCCAATGGGGAAAGCACCGGGGAGCTGTTTTTT.

The rearrangement joins TRBV6-4 to TRBJ2-2; no reliable D call. The V end was cut by 0 bases, the J end by 6 bases, with 11 bases between. Germline CDR1 and CDR2: MRHNA and SNTAGT. The CDR3 extends over 15 amino acids. The CDR3 spells CASSDSNFRAGELFF. CDR3 nucleotides: TGTGCCAGCAGTGACTCGAACTTTCGAGCCGGGGAGCTGTTTTTT.

The gene calls are TRBV2 and TRBJ1-2; 7 bases match TRBD1. V dropped 0 bases and J dropped 3; count of bases not matched to a gene: 16. The germline V gene has CDR1 SNHLY and CDR2 FYNNEI. The CDR3 is 19 amino acids. The CDR3 loop reads CASSEASVQVTGSDYGYTF. CDR3 in DNA: TGTGCCAGCAGTGAAGCGTCTGTCCAAGTGACAGGGAGTGACTATGGCTACACCTTC.

The chain is built from TRBV14 and TRBJ2-2, with D tentatively TRBD1 (6 bases). CDR3 length: 15 residues. The germline V and J ends were trimmed by 4 bases and 5 bases, with 14 bases remaining between them. The germline V gene encodes CDR1 SGHDN and CDR2 FVKESK. The CDR3, as DNA: TGTGCCAGCAGCCCCGTGGGGGCAAGGACCGGGGAGCTGTTTTTT. Protein sequence: CASSPVGARTGELFF.

This clonotype was seen only once. The rearrangement joins TRBV3-1 to TRBJ2-5, with TRBD2 matching over 11 bases. CDR1 and CDR2 (germline): LGHDT, YNNKEL (reference sequence). Losses at the gene ends were 1 base for V and 5 bases for J; bases not matched to a gene: 6. The CDR3 contains 16 residues. The CDR3 DNA sequence: TGTGCCAGCAGCCAAGTGTTAGCGGGGGGGAAGGAGACCCAGTACTTC. Its translation is CASSQVLAGGKETQYF.

This sequence joins TRBV10-3 and TRBJ2-7, with D possibly TRBD2 on 6 matching bases. Germline V gives CDR1 ENHRY, CDR2 SYGVKD. The CDR3 is 14 residues long. Trimming pared 0 bases from V and 3 bases from J, leaving 9 bases between. The CDR3 protein is CAISESGGHYEQYF. CDR3 coding DNA: TGTGCCATCAGTGAGTCGGGGGGTCACTACGAGCAGTACTTC.

This clonotype was counted a single time. This sequence joins TRBV4-2 and TRBJ1-2; D remains ambiguous. There are 15 residues in the CDR3. With 0 bases removed from V and 4 bases from J, the gap between germline ends came to 12 bases. Germline CDR1 is LGHNA and CDR2 is YNFKEQ. CDR3 protein: CASSQDENSGYGYTF. CDR3 DNA: TGTGCCAGCAGCCAAGACGAGAATTCGGGCTATGGCTACACCTTC.